The present TCR beta chain was sequenced within a study of blood T cell repertoires in COVID-19. Study summary: The United States, Italy and Spain were the sources of the acute and convalescent COVID-19 samples. T cells, B-cell-depleted T cells, or PBMCs provided the cDNA or gDNA that served as material.

Enrolled during active infection, Seattle patients were then followed longitudinally. This CDR3 region has 16 residues. The V gene's germline CDR1 is MNHNS and CDR2 SASEGT. V dropped 1 base and J dropped 6; count of bases not matched to a gene: 11. Original processing methods: Amplification of reference gene primers provided the estimated nucleated cell counts. Only in-frame clones appear in the TCRdb table, and some are missing; sequencing was by immunoSEQ multiplex PCR. V and J calls and clone size follow that table, whereas D and trimming were derived from the DNA. The sample records roughly 190,000 clones, roughly 92% being singletons.

The sequencing input was peripheral blood. The receptor was derived from a man aged 30-40 years with COVID-19, enrolled during active disease. The rearrangement links TRBV6-1 to TRBJ2-7; 8 nucleotides align to TRBD1. The CDR3, as DNA: TGTGCCAGCAGTGAAGATATGGACAGGGTCCTCATCGAGCAGTACTTC. The encoded protein is CASSEDMDRVLIEQYF.